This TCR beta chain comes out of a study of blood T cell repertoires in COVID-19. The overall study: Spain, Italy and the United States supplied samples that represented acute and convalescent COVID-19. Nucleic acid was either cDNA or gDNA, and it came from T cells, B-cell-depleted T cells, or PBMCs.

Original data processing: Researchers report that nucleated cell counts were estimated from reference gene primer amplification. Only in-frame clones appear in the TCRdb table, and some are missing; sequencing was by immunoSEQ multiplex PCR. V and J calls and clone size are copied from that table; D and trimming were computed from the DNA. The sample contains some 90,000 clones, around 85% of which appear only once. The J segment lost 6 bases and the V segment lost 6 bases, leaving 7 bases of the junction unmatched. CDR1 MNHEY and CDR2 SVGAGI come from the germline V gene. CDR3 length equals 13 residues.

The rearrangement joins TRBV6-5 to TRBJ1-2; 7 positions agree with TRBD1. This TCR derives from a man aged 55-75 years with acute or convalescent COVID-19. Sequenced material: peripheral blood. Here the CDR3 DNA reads TGTGCCAGCAGCCGGGGACAGTCGAATGGCTACACCTTC. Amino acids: CASSRGQSNGYTF.